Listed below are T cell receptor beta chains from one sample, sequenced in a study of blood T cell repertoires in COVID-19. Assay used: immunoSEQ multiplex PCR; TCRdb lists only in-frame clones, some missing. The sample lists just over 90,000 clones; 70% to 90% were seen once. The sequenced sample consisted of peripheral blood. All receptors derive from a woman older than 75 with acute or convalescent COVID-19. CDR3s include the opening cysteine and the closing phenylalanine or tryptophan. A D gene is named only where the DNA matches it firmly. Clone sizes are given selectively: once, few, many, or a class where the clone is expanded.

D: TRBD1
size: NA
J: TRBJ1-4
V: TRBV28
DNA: TGTGCCAGCAGGGTTCCCGGGACAGTTAATGAAAAACTGTTTTTT
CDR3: CASRVPGTVNEKLFF

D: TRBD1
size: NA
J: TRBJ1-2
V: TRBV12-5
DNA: TGTGCTAGTGGTTTGCGGGCAGGGGGAAACTATGGCTACACCTTC
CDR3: CASGLRAGGNYGYTF

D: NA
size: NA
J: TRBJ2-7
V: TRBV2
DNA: TGTGCCAGCAGCGGGATCTACGAGCAGTACTTC
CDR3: CASSGIYEQYF

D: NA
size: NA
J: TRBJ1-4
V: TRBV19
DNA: TGTGCCAGTAGTATCGGCTCCGGGAGACTGTTTTTT
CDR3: CASSIGSGRLFF

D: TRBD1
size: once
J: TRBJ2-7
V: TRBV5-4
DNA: TGTGCCAGCAGCCAGGGACAGGCTAACTACGAGCAGTACTTC
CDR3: CASSQGQANYEQYF

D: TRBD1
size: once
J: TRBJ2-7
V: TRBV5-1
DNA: TGCGCCAGCAGCTTGGCCCCGGGACAGCCCTCCTACGAGCAGTACTTC
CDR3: CASSLAPGQPSYEQYF

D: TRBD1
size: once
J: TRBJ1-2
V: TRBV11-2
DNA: TGTGCCAGCAGCAGAGACAGGGGAGGTATCTATGGCTACACCTTC
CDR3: CASSRDRGGIYGYTF

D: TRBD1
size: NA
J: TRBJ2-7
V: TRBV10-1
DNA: TGCGCCAGCAGCGGGACAGGTTGGACATACGAGCAGTACTTC
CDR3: CASSGTGWTYEQYF

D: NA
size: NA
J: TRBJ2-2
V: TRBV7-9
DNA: TGTGCCAGCACCAATCCCCCAGTCACCGGGGAGCTGTTTTTT
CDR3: CASTNPPVTGELFF

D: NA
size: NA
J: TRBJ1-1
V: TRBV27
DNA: TGTGCCACCGGTCGTAGAAACACTGAAGCTTTCTTT
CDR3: CATGRRNTEAFF

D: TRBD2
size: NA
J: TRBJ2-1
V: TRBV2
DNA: TGTGCCAGCAGTCGTGTTGGGGAGCGGGGGAGCTCCTACAATGAGCAGTTCTTC
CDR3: CASSRVGERGSSYNEQFF

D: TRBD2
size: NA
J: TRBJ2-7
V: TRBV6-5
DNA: TGTGCCACCCGGGGGGGCGGATTCTACGAGCAGTACTTC
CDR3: CATRGGGFYEQYF

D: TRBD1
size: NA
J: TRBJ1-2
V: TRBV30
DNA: TGTGCCTGGAGACCGCAGAGGGGGCTGGGTGGCTACACCTTC
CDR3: CAWRPQRGLGGYTF

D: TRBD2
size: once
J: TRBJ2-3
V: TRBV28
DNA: TGTGCCAGCAGTACAAGGACTAGCTGGGATACGCAGTATTTT
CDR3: CASSTRTSWDTQYF

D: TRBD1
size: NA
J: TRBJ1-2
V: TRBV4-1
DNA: TGCGCCAGCAGCCAAGACCCTGGGACAGGGGAGAGGATTGCCTACACCTTC
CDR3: CASSQDPGTGERIAYTF

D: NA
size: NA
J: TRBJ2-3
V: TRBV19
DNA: TGTGCCAGTAGTTCCCCGAGGACATTCACAGATACGCAGTATTTT
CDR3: CASSSPRTFTDTQYF

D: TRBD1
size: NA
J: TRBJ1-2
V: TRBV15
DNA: TGTGCCACCAGCAGTACGACAGGGGGCGACTATGGCTACACCTTC
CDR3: CATSSTTGGDYGYTF

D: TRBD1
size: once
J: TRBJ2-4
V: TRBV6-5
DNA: TGTGCCAGCAGCATGACAGGGGTCAAAAACATTCAGTACTTT
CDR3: CASSMTGVKNIQYF

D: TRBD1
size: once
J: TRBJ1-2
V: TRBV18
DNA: TGTGCCAGCTCACCCGGGACAGAAACTAACTATGGCTACACCTTC
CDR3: CASSPGTETNYGYTF

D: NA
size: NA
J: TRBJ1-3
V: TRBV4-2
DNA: TGTGCCAGCAGCCAAGAAGGAGGGTACTCCTCTGGAAACACCATATATTTT
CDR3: CASSQEGGYSSGNTIYF

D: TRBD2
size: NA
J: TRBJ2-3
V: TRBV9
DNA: TGTGCCAGCAGCGCGCGACCTAGCGGGGGGGCCCGCACAGATACGCAGTATTTT
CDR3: CASSARPSGGARTDTQYF

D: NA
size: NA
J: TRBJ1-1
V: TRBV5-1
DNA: TGCGCCAGCAGCTCCACGGGGATTGGGAACACTGAAGCTTTCTTT
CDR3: CASSSTGIGNTEAFF

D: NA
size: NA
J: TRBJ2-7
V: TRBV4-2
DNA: TGTGCCAGCAGCCCTAGTAAAGGCATCTACGAGCAGTACTTC
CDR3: CASSPSKGIYEQYF

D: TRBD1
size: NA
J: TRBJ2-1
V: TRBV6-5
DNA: TGTGCCAGCACCCCACAGGGGGTGAATGAGCAGTTCTTC
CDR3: CASTPQGVNEQFF

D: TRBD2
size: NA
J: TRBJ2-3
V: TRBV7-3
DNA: TGTGCCAGCAGCACTAGAGCGGGGATAAGCACAGATACGCAGTATTTT
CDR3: CASSTRAGISTDTQYF

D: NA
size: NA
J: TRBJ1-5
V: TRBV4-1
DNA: TGCGCCAGCAGCCAAGAAGGGACTCTTGGCAATCAGCCCCAGCATTTT
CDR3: CASSQEGTLGNQPQHF

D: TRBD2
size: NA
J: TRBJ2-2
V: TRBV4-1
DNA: TGCGCCAGCAGCCACAGCGGGGGGCCGAACACCGGGGAGCTGTTTTTT
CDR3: CASSHSGGPNTGELFF

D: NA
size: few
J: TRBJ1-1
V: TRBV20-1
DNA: TGCAGGGGGCAGAAGACGGCTGAAGCTTTCTTT
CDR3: CRGQKTAEAFF

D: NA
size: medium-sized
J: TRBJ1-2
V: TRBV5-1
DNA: TGCGCCAGCAGGATGATTCGGCAGGGCTATGGCTACACCTTC
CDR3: CASRMIRQGYGYTF

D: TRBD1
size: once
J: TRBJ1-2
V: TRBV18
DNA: TGTGCCAGCTCACCCGGGACAGACAACTATGGCTACACCTTC
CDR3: CASSPGTDNYGYTF

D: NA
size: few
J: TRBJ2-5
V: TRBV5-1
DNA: TGCGCCAGCAGCTTGGTACGGGAGACCCAGTACTTC
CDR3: CASSLVRETQYF

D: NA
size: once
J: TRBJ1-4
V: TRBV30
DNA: TGTGCCTTCGCGCAGGGAGAAAAACTGTTTTTT
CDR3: CAFAQGEKLFF

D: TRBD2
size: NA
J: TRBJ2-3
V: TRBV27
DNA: TGTGCCAGCAGCACTAGCGGGGTTGGCACAGATACGCAGTATTTT
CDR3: CASSTSGVGTDTQYF

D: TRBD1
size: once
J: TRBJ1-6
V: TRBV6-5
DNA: TGTGCCAGCAGTTACAGAGGGACAGGGATAGAATCACCCCTCCACTTT
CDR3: CASSYRGTGIESPLHF

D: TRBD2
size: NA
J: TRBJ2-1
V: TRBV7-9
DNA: TGTGCCAGCAGCCCCGGACTAGCGGACTCCTACAATGAGCAGTTCTTC
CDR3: CASSPGLADSYNEQFF

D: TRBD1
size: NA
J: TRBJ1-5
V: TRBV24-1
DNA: TGTGCCACCAGTGCCACAGGGGGCGGTCAGCCCCAGCATTTT
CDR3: CATSATGGGQPQHF

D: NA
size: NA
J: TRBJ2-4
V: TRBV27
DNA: TGCAATCATTCCGGGGGAGCCTCTTTGGCCAAAAACATTCAGTACTTC
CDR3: CNHSGGASLAKNIQYF

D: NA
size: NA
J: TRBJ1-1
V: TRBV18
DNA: TGTGCCAGCTCAAGCCAGGCAAACACTGAAGCTTTCTTT
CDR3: CASSSQANTEAFF

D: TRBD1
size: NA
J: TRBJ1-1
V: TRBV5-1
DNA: TGCGCCAGCAGCGTACAGGGGGGGAACACTGAAGCTTTCTTT
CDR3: CASSVQGGNTEAFF

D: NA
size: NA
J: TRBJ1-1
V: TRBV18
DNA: TGTGCCAGCTCACCCGACCCGGGTGAGGAAGCTTTCTTT
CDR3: CASSPDPGEEAFF

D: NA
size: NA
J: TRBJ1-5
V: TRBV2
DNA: TGTGCCAGCAGTGGGTCGGGGGGAAGGAGCAATCAGCCCCAGCATTTT
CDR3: CASSGSGGRSNQPQHF

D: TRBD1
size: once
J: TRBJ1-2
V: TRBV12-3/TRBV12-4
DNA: TGTGCCAGCAGTGACAGGGGAATCTATGGCTACACCTTC
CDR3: CASSDRGIYGYTF

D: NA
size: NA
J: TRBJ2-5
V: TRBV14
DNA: TGTGCCAGCAGCCGAGCCCACGGGGGGCTACGGCGGGACCTTGTTGGGACCCAGTACTTC
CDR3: CASSRAHGGLRRDLVGTQYF

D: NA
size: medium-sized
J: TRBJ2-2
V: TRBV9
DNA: TGTGCCAGCAGCTCTGACACCGGGGAGCTGTTTTTT
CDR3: CASSSDTGELFF

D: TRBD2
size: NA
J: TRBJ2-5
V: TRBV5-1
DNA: TGCGCCAGCAGCTCGGTCCGGAAACTAGCGGGGGGGCCCCCAGGAACCCAGTACTTC
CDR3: CASSSVRKLAGGPPGTQYF

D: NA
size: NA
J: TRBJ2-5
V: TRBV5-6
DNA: TGTGCCAGCAGCTTGATCGCGAGGGAGACCCAGTACTTC
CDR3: CASSLIARETQYF

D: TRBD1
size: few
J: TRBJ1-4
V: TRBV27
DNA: TGTGCCAGCAGACCTCAGGGGGCCGGGGAAAAACTGTTTTTT
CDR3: CASRPQGAGEKLFF

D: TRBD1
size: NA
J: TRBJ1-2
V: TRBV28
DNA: TGTGCCAGCAGCACGGAGGACAGGGGGACCTATGGCTACACCTTC
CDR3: CASSTEDRGTYGYTF